This T cell receptor beta chain was captured by sequencing in a study of blood T cell repertoires in COVID-19. Looking at the study overall: Whether acute or convalescent, the COVID-19 samples came from the United States, Italy and Spain. From T cells, B-cell-depleted T cells, or PBMCs came the material, which was cDNA or gDNA.

Ages ranged from about 18 to 89 years, with residence in 20 to 30 US areas. Recovery meant two consecutive negative NP/OP PCR tests, professional clearance, or resolved symptoms. The table came from immunoSEQ multiplex PCR; TCRdb's copy has only in-frame clones and leaves some out. The sample consists of 350,000 or so clones, 92% of them appearing once. This receptor was obtained from a young woman who had recovered from COVID-19. The sample comprised PBMCs or T cells enriched from blood (not recorded which).

The CDR3 sequence is CASSFPAGGADTQYF. The CDR3 bases are TGCGCCAGCAGCTTTCCAGCGGGGGGAGCAGATACGCAGTATTTT. The genes are TRBV5-1 and TRBJ2-3; TRBD2 matches 9 bases. The germline gives CDR1 SGHRS, CDR2 YFSETQ. The CDR3 sequence is 15 residues long. J gave up 4 bases and V 2 bases, and 5 bases lay outside the gene matches.